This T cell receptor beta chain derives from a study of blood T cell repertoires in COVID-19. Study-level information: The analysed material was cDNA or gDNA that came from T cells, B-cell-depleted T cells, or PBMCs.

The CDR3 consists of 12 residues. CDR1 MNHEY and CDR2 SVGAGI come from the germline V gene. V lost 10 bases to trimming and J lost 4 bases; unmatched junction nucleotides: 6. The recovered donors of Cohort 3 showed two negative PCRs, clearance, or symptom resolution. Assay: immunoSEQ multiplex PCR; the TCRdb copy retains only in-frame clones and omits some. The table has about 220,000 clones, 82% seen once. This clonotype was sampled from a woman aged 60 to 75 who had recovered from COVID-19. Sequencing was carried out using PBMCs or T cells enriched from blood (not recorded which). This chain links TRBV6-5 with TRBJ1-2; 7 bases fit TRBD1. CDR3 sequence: CATTGATYGYTF. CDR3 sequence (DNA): TGTGCCACCACAGGGGCAACCTATGGCTACACCTTC.